These 6 T cell receptor beta chains originate from one sample sequenced in a study of T cell responses to AZD1222 COVID-19 vaccine. TCRdb's table, derived via immunoSEQ multiplex PCR, lists solely in-frame clones and lacks some. In the table there are 90,000 to 100,000 clones, roughly 84% of which are singletons. Sequencing was performed on peripheral blood, taken 28 days after the second AZD1222 dose. The origin of the receptors is an adult who received the AZD1222 COVID-19 vaccine.

The chain is built from TRBV5-1 and TRBJ2-7; D is unresolved. CDR3 length equals 14 residues. The germline V gene has CDR1 SGHRS and CDR2 YFSETQ. V was trimmed by 0 bases and J by 4 bases, leaving 11 bases between them. CDR3 nucleotides: TGCGCCAGCAGCTTGGCCTCGACATCTTACGAGCAGTACTTC. Its translation: CASSLASTSYEQYF.

CDR3 residues: CASSWTGATTGELFF. The CDR3, as DNA: TGTGCCAGCAGTTGGACAGGGGCGACGACCGGGGAGCTGTTTTTT. V usage is TRBV6-5 and J usage is TRBJ2-2; TRBD1 aligns across 9 bases. The CDR3 has 15 amino acids. Germline lookup yields CDR1 MNHEY and CDR2 SVGAGI. The junction had 5 bases not matched to a gene; V was cut back by 4 bases and J by 5 bases.

The chain employs TRBV7-8 and TRBJ1-2, with no clear D. CDR3 size: 12 residues. Germline lookup yields CDR1 SGHVS and CDR2 FQNEAQ. Trimming pared 6 bases from V and 6 bases from J, leaving 11 bases between. CDR3 in amino acids: CASSLTRDGYTF. CDR3 nucleotide sequence: TGTGCCAGCAGTCTCACGAGGGATGGCTACACCTTC.

CDR3 amino acids: CASRVTTLHEQYF. CDR3 nucleotides: TGTGCCAGCAGAGTGACTACACTCCACGAGCAGTACTTC. The chain couples TRBV6-5 to TRBJ2-7; D may be TRBD2 (5 bases). Trimming took 6 bases from V and 5 from J, leaving 14 bases between them. The CDR3 contains 13 residues. Germline V lookup: CDR1 MNHEY, CDR2 SVGAGI.

This clone showed up just a few times. The genes are TRBV5-1 and TRBJ2-6, with D unclear. V was clipped by 4 bases and J by 0 bases, with 11 bases between them. From germline, CDR1 is SGHRS and CDR2 YFSETQ. This CDR3 region has 16 residues. The DNA for the CDR3 is TGCGCCAGCAGCCCTGGACGGTACTCTGGGGCCAACGTCCTGACTTTC. This encodes CASSPGRYSGANVLTF.

The chain employs TRBV29-1 and TRBJ1-2; 11 bases line up with TRBD1. CDR1 and CDR2 (germline): SQVTM, ANQGSEA. CDR3 length: 13 amino acids. Trimming cost V 7 bases and J 5 bases; bases outside gene matches: 6. The CDR3 loop reads CSAGTGGGYGYTF. CDR3 bases: TGCAGCGCCGGGACAGGGGGAGGGTATGGCTACACCTTC.